The 32 T cell receptor beta chains in this list originate from one sample, sequenced in a study of cytomegalovirus exposure and HLA in healthy donors (dated by TCRdb to about 2017). Preparation of the library involved the immunoSEQ multiplex PCR assay. For the multiplex PCR, a mixture combining 60 forward primers for TCR Vbeta segments and 13 reverse primers for TCR Jbeta segments was used. This immuneACCESS table, as held by TCRdb, lists in-frame sequences with V and J called but not all clones. Of the missing ones, under half trace to an unresolved V gene in checked studies; the others have no known cause. Recorded for this sample are approximately 210,000 clones; 82% of them occurred a single time. The leading ten clones occupy about 6.1% of the sample. The sequenced sample was PBMCs. The receptors shown here come from a man between 40 and 49 years old in good health and CMV-seropositive.

V usage is TRBV5-4 and J usage is TRBJ2-7, with 10 bases identical to TRBD2. The CDR3 extends over 15 amino acids. V trimming: 4 bases; J trimming: 6 bases; junction bases outside the gene matches: 10. Germline V gene sequence: CDR1 SGHNT, CDR2 YYREEE (reference sequence). CDR3 residues: CASSTLAGVRGEQYF. The CDR3 DNA sequence: TGTGCCAGCAGCACCCTAGCGGGAGTTCGCGGCGAGCAGTACTTC.

The rearrangement links TRBV27 to TRBJ1-5, with TRBD1 identical over 8 bases. The CDR3 has 13 amino acids. Per germline, CDR1 MNHEY and CDR2 SMNVEV (reference sequence). Trimming removed 6 bases from V and 6 bases from J; junction bases left unmatched: 4. CDR3 bases: TGTGCCAGCAGCTGGGACAGGTCTCAGCCCCAGCATTTT. Residues: CASSWDRSQPQHF.

The rearrangement links TRBV7-9 to TRBJ2-2; TRBD2 aligns across 7 bases. With V trimmed by 6 bases and J by 5 bases, 9 bases remained unmatched. CDR1 and CDR2 from the germline V gene are SEHNR and FQNEAQ (reference sequence). The CDR3 sequence is 15 residues long. CDR3 nucleotides: TGTGCCAGCAGACCGGGGGGAGGGCCTACCGGGGAGCTGTTTTTT. Residues: CASRPGGGPTGELFF.

Worth noting for this clone: The junction departs from germline at one end; a sequencing error may be responsible. The chain carries TRBV7-7 and TRBJ2-1, with 14 bases matching TRBD2. Germline CDR1 SSHAT, CDR2 FNYEAQ (reference sequence). This CDR3 has 15 amino acids. The DNA of the CDR3 is TGTGCTAGCAGACGACTAGCGGGAGGGCCGGATGAGCAGTTCTTC. Translated: CASRRLAGGPDEQFF.

This sequence joins TRBV2 and TRBJ2-1; 9 bases are a match to TRBD2. Germline CDR1 is SNHLY and CDR2 is FYNNEI. The CDR3 is 14 residues long. The V gene end was trimmed by 6 bases and the J gene end by 7 bases; junction bases not matched to a gene: 7. The CDR3 sequence: CASRVSGSSNEQFF. As DNA, the CDR3 is TGTGCCAGCAGGGTTAGCGGGAGTTCAAATGAGCAGTTCTTC.

The rearrangement uses TRBV5-4 and TRBJ1-2; the match to TRBD1 covers 10 bases. The V gene's germline CDR1 is SGHNT and CDR2 YYREEE (reference sequence). The CDR3 has 16 residues. V lost 5 bases, J lost 7 bases, and 14 bases stayed unmatched. In DNA form, the CDR3 reads TGTGCCAGCAGTTTTTCCGGGACAGGGGTTAATCGTGGCTACACCTTC. This sequence encodes CASSFSGTGVNRGYTF.

This clone was seen a single time. The chain is built from TRBV19 and TRBJ1-5, with a possible D match to TRBD1 (5 bases). Trimming took 2 bases from V and 3 from J, leaving 11 bases between them. The CDR3 runs 15 residues. Germline lookup yields CDR1 LNHDA and CDR2 SQIVND (reference sequence). The CDR3 coding sequence is TGTGCCAGTAGTATATCTAGGGGTAACAATCAGCCCCAGCATTTT. Translation: CASSISRGNNQPQHF.

For this clone: This sample also contains other DNA sequences that code for the same CDR3. This chain uses TRBV4-1 with TRBJ2-7; D possibly corresponds to TRBD1 (6 bases). Germline V gene lookup returns CDR1 MGHRA and CDR2 YSYEKL. The CDR3 length is 15 residues. V dropped 0 bases and J dropped 3 bases, with 12 bases sitting between them. CDR3 DNA sequence: TGCGCCAGCAGCCAAGACTCCGGGACAATCTACGAGCAGTACTTC. Translation gives CASSQDSGTIYEQYF.

The DNA of the CDR3 is TGTGCCAGTAGTACGGGAGGCCCTTACGAGCAGTACTTC. Amino acid sequence: CASSTGGPYEQYF. V gene TRBV19 combines with J gene TRBJ2-7, with TRBD2 matching 7 bases. Germline CDR1 and CDR2: LNHDA and SQIVND (reference sequence). The CDR3 spans 13 residues. V lost 4 bases and J lost 4; bases outside the gene matches: 4.

Written as DNA, the CDR3 is TGTGCCTGGGGGGGCGGGAGCGATGAGCAGTTCTTC. It encodes CAWGGGSDEQFF. The chain employs TRBV30 and TRBJ2-1; D perhaps matches TRBD2 (7 bases). The CDR3 has 12 amino acids. Germline CDR1 reads GTSNPN; CDR2 reads SVGIG (reference sequence). V lost 5 bases to trimming and J lost 8 bases, with 13 bases between them.

For the CDR3, the DNA is TGTGCCAGCAGCTCCACCGGGACAGAGAACACTGAAGCTTTCTTT. The encoded protein is CASSSTGTENTEAFF. This chain connects TRBV7-9 to TRBJ1-1; 7 bases map to TRBD1. Germline assignment: CDR1 SEHNR and CDR2 FQNEAQ (reference sequence). With 4 bases clipped from V and 1 base from J, the junction kept 6 bases outside the gene matches. The CDR3 loop spans 15 amino acids. The whole variable domain, remainder taken from reference TRBV7-9 and TRBJ1-1, is DTGVSQNPRHKITKRGQNVTFRCDPISEHNRLYWYRQTLGQGPEFLTYFQNEAQLEKSRLLSDRFSAERPKGSFSTLEIQRTEQGDSAMYLCASSSTGTENTEAFFGQGTRLTVV.

This chain uses TRBV7-6 with TRBJ2-3; D is uncertain. Germline CDR1 SGHVS, CDR2 FNYEAQ. Deletions cut 1 base from V and 6 bases from J, with 5 bases between. The CDR3 is made up of 12 amino acids. The CDR3 protein is CASSLGRDTQYF. The CDR3, as DNA: TGTGCCAGCAGCTTAGGTCGGGATACGCAGTATTTT.

J is TRBJ2-7 and V is TRBV19, with D maybe TRBD2 (5 bases). The CDR3 totals 14 residues. V was trimmed by 5 bases and J by 2 bases, leaving 13 bases between them. Germline V gives CDR1 LNHDA, CDR2 SQIVND (reference sequence). This CDR3 reads CASSPRTGTYEQYF. CDR3 nucleotide sequence: TGTGCCAGTAGTCCCCGGACGGGAACCTACGAGCAGTACTTC.

The chain uses TRBV6-5 and TRBJ2-1; possibly TRBD2 for D (6 bases). Trimming took 8 bases from V and 0 from J, leaving 11 bases between them. Germline V lookup: CDR1 MNHEY, CDR2 SVGAGI. The CDR3 covers 14 residues. DNA for the CDR3: TGTGCCAGCCACTTGCGGGGCTCCTACAATGAGCAGTTCTTC. The encoded protein is CASHLRGSYNEQFF.

The chain couples TRBV5-1 to TRBJ2-4, with unresolved D. Germline lookup yields CDR1 SGHRS and CDR2 YFSETQ. Deletions cut 4 bases from V and 1 base from J, with 12 bases between. There are 15 residues in the CDR3. The CDR3 reads CASSKFREAKNIQYF. CDR3 bases: TGCGCCAGCAGCAAGTTTAGAGAGGCCAAAAACATTCAGTACTTC.

This chain's CDR3 is CASSISGRSYNEQFF. In DNA, the CDR3 is TGTGCCAGCAGTATTAGCGGGAGGTCCTACAATGAGCAGTTCTTC. This chain uses TRBV6-5 with TRBJ2-1; 10 nucleotides align to TRBD2. V dropped 5 bases and J dropped 1; count of bases not matched to a gene: 2. The germline V gene has CDR1 MNHEY and CDR2 SVGAGI. This CDR3 contains 15 residues.

The chain is built from TRBV11-2 and TRBJ2-7, with 10 bases identical to TRBD2. The CDR3 consists of 15 residues. V trimming: 5 bases; J trimming: 2 bases; junction bases outside the gene matches: 6. Germline V lookup: CDR1 SGHAT, CDR2 FQNNGV. The CDR3 loop reads CASSPRGLAAYEQYF. The CDR3 nucleotides read TGTGCCAGCAGCCCGCGAGGACTAGCGGCCTACGAGCAGTACTTC.

The chain combines TRBV7-8 with TRBJ2-1, with a tentative D call TRBD2 (6 bases). This CDR3 contains 15 residues. V lost 5 bases and J lost 4, with 15 bases in between. The V gene's germline CDR1 is SGHVS and CDR2 FQNEAQ. The DNA of the CDR3 is TGTGCCAGCAGCCCGACGGGAGCACAGTACAATGAGCAGTTCTTC. Protein: CASSPTGAQYNEQFF.

The chain has TRBV10-1 and TRBJ2-7, with 11 bases aligning to TRBD1. This CDR3 contains 15 residues. In germline, CDR1 is WNHNN, CDR2 SYGVQD (reference sequence). Germline trimming cut 2 bases from V and 3 bases from J; bases unmatched to any gene: 3. The CDR3 sequence is CASSEGGQGGYEQYF. In nucleotides, the CDR3 is TGCGCCAGCAGTGAGGGGGGACAGGGGGGCTACGAGCAGTACTTC.

The chain recombines TRBV6-1 with TRBJ1-2; TRBD1 aligns across 7 bases. In germline, CDR1 is MNHNS, CDR2 SASEGT. After removal of 6 bases from V and 2 bases from J, the junction contained 9 bases not matched to a gene. This CDR3 has 15 amino acids. DNA of the CDR3: TGTGCCAGCAGCCGAATCCTGGACAGGAACTATGGCTACACCTTC. This codes for CASSRILDRNYGYTF.

The chain is built from TRBV29-1 and TRBJ1-2, with D possibly being TRBD1 (6 bases). The CDR3 has 12 amino acids. CDR1 is SQVTM, CDR2 ANQGSEA, per germline. Trimming shortened V by 0 bases and J by 9 bases, and 11 bases separated the two germline ends. The CDR3 region is CSVEDQGGSYTF. The CDR3 DNA is TGCAGCGTTGAAGATCAAGGGGGTAGCTACACCTTC.

This clone has a single count. The chain uses TRBV19 and TRBJ1-1; a possible D gene is TRBD1 (6 bases). This CDR3 contains 14 residues. The V gene lost 7 bases and the J gene lost 1 base, with 13 bases spanning the gap. Germline V gene data show CDR1 as LNHDA and CDR2 as SQIVND (reference sequence). CDR3 in DNA: TGTGCCAGTATGGCCAGGGGATCGAACACTGAAGCTTTCTTT. This sequence encodes CASMARGSNTEAFF.

The J gene is TRBJ1-2, the V gene TRBV5-6, with 7 bases that match TRBD1. J was trimmed by 4 bases and V by 5 bases; bases with no gene match: 8. The length of the CDR3 is 14 residues. The germline V gene encodes CDR1 SGHDT and CDR2 YYEEEE. Here the CDR3 DNA reads TGTGCCAGCAGTGTAGGGGGCTTGGGCTATGGCTACACCTTC. It is translated as CASSVGGLGYGYTF.

The rearrangement joins TRBV2 to TRBJ2-2; weak D call: TRBD1 (5 bases). With 8 bases removed from V and 3 bases from J, the gap between germline ends came to 13 bases. Germline V gene lookup returns CDR1 SNHLY and CDR2 FYNNEI. The length of the CDR3 is 14 residues. CDR3 nucleotide sequence: TGTGCCAGCTCTCACAGGTGGGACACCGGGGAGCTGTTTTTT. This encodes CASSHRWDTGELFF. Filled out from reference TRBV2 and TRBJ2-2, the complete variable domain reads EPEVTQTPSHQVTQMGQEVILRCVPISNHLYFYWYRQILGQKVEFLVSFYNNEISEKSEIFDDQFSVERPDGSNFTLKIRSTKLEDSAMYFCASSHRWDTGELFFGEGSRLTVL.

This clone was seen a single time. The gene calls are TRBV30 and TRBJ1-4; tentatively, D is TRBD1 (6 bases). The germline V gene has CDR1 GTSNPN and CDR2 SVGIG (reference sequence). The CDR3 consists of 14 residues. V gave up 3 bases and J gave up 8 bases, with 16 bases separating them. CDR3 bases: TGTGCCTGGAGCTCTCCAGGGGTGGGAGAAAAACTGTTTTTT. It translates to CAWSSPGVGEKLFF.

The V and J genes are TRBV7-9 and TRBJ1-4; D is unresolved. The V end was cut by 4 bases, the J end by 8 bases, with 11 bases between. Germline CDR1 reads SEHNR; CDR2 reads FQNEAQ (reference sequence). This CDR3 is 13 amino acids long. CDR3 region: CASSSLIGEKLFF. As DNA, the CDR3 is TGTGCCAGCAGCTCCCTGATCGGGGAAAAACTGTTTTTT. Combining the CDR3 with reference TRBV7-9 and TRBJ1-4 gives the whole variable domain DTGVSQNPRHKITKRGQNVTFRCDPISEHNRLYWYRQTLGQGPEFLTYFQNEAQLEKSRLLSDRFSAERPKGSFSTLEIQRTEQGDSAMYLCASSSLIGEKLFFGSGTQLSVL.

J is TRBJ1-1 and V is TRBV7-6, with TRBD1 matching over 8 bases. This CDR3 is 16 amino acids long. V trimming: 0 bases; J trimming: 0 bases; junction bases outside the gene matches: 3. The germline gives CDR1 SGHVS, CDR2 FNYEAQ. The CDR3 DNA sequence: TGTGCCAGCAGCTTAGCTCAGGGGGCGATGAACACTGAAGCTTTCTTT. This gives the protein CASSLAQGAMNTEAFF.

The chain has TRBV29-1 and TRBJ2-3; D is possibly TRBD1 (5 bases). The CDR3 length is 15 residues. Germline V gives CDR1 SQVTM, CDR2 ANQGSEA. V dropped 2 bases and J dropped 0 bases, with 12 bases sitting between them. CDR3 sequence: CSVERAGLSTDTQYF. CDR3 bases: TGCAGCGTTGAAAGGGCAGGGCTTAGCACAGATACGCAGTATTTT.

V is TRBV27 and J is TRBJ1-1; 8 bases agree with TRBD1. CDR3 length: 15 residues. CDR1 and CDR2 from the germline V gene are MNHEY and SMNVEV (reference sequence). V gave up 4 bases and J gave up 1 base; unmatched junction bases: 5. DNA of the CDR3: TGTGCCAGCAGTTCCCGGACAGGGTGGAACACTGAAGCTTTCTTT. Encoded protein: CASSSRTGWNTEAFF.

This chain joins TRBV7-2 and TRBJ2-7; 7 bases fit TRBD2. CDR3 length equals 14 residues. J lost 5 bases, V lost 6 bases, and 10 bases had no gene match. The germline gives CDR1 SGHTA, CDR2 FQGNSA. CDR3 nucleotide sequence: TGTGCCAGCAGGTTCATAGCGGGTGGCAACGAGCAGTACTTC. Amino acids: CASRFIAGGNEQYF.

This clone was counted a few times. This chain uses TRBV19 with TRBJ1-4; TRBD1 matches at 7 bases. Germline CDR1 is LNHDA and CDR2 is SQIVND (reference sequence). The ends lost 5 bases at V and 5 bases at J; junction bases unmatched: 8. This CDR3 is built from 15 residues. This CDR3 is CASSLWGQQNEKLFF. DNA for the CDR3: TGTGCCAGTAGTTTGTGGGGACAGCAAAATGAAAAACTGTTTTTT.

The V call is TRBV6-1, the J call TRBJ1-2; possible D gene TRBD1, 5 bases. This CDR3 is 13 amino acids long. Germline V CDR1 and CDR2: MNHNS, SASEGT. V lost 3 bases and J 4 bases, leaving 9 bases between the germline ends. DNA for the CDR3: TGTGCCAGCAGTGAGTGGGGCGCCTATGGCTACACCTTC. Translated: CASSEWGAYGYTF.